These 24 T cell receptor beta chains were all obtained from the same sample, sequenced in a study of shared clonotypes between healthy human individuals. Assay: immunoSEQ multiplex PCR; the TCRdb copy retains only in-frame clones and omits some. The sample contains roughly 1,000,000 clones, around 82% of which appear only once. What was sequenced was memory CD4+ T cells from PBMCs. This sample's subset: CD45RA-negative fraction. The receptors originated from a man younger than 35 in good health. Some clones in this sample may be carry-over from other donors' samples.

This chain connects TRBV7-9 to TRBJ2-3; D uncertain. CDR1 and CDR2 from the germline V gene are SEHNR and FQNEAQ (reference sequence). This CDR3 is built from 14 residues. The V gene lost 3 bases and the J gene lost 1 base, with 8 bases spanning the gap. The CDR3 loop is CASSFSSGTDTQYF. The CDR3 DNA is TGTGCCAGCAGCTTCTCCTCTGGCACAGATACGCAGTATTTT.

The CDR3 loop is CASSSIAGGGNTEAFF. The DNA for the CDR3 is TGTGCCAGCAGCTCCATCGCAGGGGGCGGGAACACTGAAGCTTTCTTT. The gene calls are TRBV11-2 and TRBJ1-1, with TRBD1 matching over 8 bases. Per germline, CDR1 SGHAT and CDR2 FQNNGV. This CDR3 spans 16 amino acids. Trimming at V came to 4 bases and at J to 1 base, leaving 8 bases not matched to a gene.

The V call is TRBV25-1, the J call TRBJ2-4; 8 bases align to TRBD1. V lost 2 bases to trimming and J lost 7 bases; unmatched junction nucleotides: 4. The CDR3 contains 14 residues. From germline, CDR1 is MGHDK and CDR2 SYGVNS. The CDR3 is CASSEADRGNIQYF. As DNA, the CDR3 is TGTGCCAGCAGTGAAGCCGACAGGGGCAACATTCAGTACTTC. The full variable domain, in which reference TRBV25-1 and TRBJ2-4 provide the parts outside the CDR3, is EADIYQTPRYLVIGTGKKITLECSQTMGHDKMYWYQQDPGMELHLIHYSYGVNSTEKGDLSSESTVSRIRTEHFPLTLESARPSHTSQYLCASSEADRGNIQYFGAGTRLSVL.

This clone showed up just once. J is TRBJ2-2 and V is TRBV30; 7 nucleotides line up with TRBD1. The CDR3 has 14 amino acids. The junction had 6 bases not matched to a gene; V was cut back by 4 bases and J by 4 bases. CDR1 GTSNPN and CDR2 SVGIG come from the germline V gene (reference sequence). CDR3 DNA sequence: TGTGCCTGGAATATCGACAGGGTCACCGGGGAGCTGTTTTTT. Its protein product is CAWNIDRVTGELFF.

In DNA, the CDR3 is TGTGCCAGCAGCCCTCAGGGGGGTAATGAAAAACTGTTTTTT. Its protein is CASSPQGGNEKLFF. The gene calls are TRBV5-5 and TRBJ1-4, with TRBD1 identical over 7 bases. Germline loops: CDR1 SGHKS, CDR2 YYEKEE (reference sequence). The junction had 4 bases not matched to a gene; V was cut back by 4 bases and J by 4 bases. The CDR3 covers 14 residues.

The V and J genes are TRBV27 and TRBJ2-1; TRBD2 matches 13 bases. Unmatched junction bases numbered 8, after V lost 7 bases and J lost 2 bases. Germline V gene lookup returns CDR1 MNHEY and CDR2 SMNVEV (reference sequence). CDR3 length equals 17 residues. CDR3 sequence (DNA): TGTGCCAGCAATCCAAGGGGACTAGCGGGGCCCTACAATGAGCAGTTCTTC. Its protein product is CASNPRGLAGPYNEQFF.

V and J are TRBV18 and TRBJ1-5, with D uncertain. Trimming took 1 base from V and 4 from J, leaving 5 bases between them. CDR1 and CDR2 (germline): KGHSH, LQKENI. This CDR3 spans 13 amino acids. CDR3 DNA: TGTGCCAGCTCACCACTTGAGAATCAGCCCCAGCATTTT. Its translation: CASSPLENQPQHF.

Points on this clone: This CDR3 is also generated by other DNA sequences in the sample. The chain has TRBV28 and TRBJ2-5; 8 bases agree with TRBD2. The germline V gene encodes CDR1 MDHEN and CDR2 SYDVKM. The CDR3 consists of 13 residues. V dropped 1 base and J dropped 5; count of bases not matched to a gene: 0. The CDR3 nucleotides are TGTGCCAGCAGTTTATCGGGAGGGGAGACCCAGTACTTC. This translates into CASSLSGGETQYF.

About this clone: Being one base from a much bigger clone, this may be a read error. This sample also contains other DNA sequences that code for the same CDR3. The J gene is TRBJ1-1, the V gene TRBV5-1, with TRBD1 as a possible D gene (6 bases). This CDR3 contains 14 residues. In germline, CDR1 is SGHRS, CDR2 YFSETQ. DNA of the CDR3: TGCGCCAGCAGCCTCGACAGGATGAACACTGAAGCTTTTTTT. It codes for CASSLDRMNTEAFF.

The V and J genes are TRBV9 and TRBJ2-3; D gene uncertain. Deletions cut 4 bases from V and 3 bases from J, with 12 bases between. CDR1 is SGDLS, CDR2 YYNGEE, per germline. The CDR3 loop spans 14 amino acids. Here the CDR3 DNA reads TGTGCCAGCAGCCGGACCGTGGAAACAGATACGCAGTATTTT. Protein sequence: CASSRTVETDTQYF.

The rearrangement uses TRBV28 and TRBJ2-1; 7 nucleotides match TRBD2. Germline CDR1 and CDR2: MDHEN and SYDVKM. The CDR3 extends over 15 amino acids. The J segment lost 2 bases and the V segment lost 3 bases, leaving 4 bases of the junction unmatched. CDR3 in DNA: TGTGCCAGCAGTTTGACCGGGAGGACCTACAATGAGCAGTTCTTC. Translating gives CASSLTGRTYNEQFF.

CDR3 nucleotide sequence: TGTGCCAGGAAGGACAGGGTCAATCAGCCCCAGCATTTT. Its protein product is CARKDRVNQPQHF. V gene TRBV27 combines with J gene TRBJ1-5, with 8 bases aligning to TRBD1. The V segment lost 9 bases and the J segment 3 bases; nucleotides outside the gene matches: 4. CDR1 is MNHEY and CDR2 is SMNVEV in the germline V gene (reference sequence). The CDR3 covers 13 residues.

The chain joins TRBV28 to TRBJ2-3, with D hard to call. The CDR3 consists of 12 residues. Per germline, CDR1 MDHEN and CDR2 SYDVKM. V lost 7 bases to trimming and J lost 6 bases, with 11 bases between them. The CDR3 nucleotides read TGTGCCAGCACTCGAACTGGGGATACGCAGTATTTT. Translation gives CASTRTGDTQYF.

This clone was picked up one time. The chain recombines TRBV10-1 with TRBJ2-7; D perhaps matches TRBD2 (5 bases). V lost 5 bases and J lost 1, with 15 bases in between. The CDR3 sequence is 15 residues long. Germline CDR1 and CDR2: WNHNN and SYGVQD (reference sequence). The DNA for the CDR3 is TGCGCCAGCAGTTCGTTCCGGGAACCATCCTACGAGCAGTACTTC. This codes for CASSSFREPSYEQYF.

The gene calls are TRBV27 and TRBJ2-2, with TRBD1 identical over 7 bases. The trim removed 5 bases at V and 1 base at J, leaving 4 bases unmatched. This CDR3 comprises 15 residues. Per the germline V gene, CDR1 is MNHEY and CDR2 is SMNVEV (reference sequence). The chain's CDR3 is CASSIGTVNTGELFF. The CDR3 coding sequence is TGTGCCAGCAGTATAGGGACAGTGAACACCGGGGAGCTGTTTTTT.

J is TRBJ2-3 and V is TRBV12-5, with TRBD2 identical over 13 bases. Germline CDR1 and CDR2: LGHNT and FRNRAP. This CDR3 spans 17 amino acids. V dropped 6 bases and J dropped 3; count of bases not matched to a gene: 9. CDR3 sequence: CASGNSGLAGPTDTQYF. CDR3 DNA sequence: TGTGCTAGTGGGAATTCGGGACTAGCGGGACCTACAGATACGCAGTATTTT.

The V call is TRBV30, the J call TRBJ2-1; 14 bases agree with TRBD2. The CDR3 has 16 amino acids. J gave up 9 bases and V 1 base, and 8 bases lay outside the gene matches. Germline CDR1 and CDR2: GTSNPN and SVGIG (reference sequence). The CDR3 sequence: CAWSARGTSGRSEQFF. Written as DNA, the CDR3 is TGTGCCTGGAGTGCGAGAGGGACTAGCGGGAGAAGTGAGCAGTTCTTC.

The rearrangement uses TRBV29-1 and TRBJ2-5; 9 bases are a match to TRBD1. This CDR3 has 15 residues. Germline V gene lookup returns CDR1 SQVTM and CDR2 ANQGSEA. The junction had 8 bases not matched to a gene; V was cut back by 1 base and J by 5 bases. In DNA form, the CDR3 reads TGCAGCGTTGAAGGTCCGGACAGGGGTCGGGAGACCCAGTACTTC. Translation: CSVEGPDRGRETQYF.

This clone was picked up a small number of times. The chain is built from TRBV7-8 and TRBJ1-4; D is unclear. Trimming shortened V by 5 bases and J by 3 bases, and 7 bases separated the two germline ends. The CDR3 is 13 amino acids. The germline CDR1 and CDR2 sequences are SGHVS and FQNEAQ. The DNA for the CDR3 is TGTGCCAGCAGCCTTCTGGCTAATGAAAAACTGTTTTTT. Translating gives CASSLLANEKLFF.

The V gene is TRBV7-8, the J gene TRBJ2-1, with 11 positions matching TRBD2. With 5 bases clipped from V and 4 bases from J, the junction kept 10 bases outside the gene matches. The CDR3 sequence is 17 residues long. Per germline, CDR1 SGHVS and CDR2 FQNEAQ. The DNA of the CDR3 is TGTGCCAGCAGCAAGATAACGGGACTAGCGGTGTACAATGAGCAGTTCTTC. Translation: CASSKITGLAVYNEQFF.

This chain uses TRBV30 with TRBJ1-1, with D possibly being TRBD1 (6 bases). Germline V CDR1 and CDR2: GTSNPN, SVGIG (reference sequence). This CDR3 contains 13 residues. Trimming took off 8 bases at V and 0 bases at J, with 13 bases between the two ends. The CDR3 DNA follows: TGTGCCGGGACCAGGGGCATGAACACTGAAGCTTTCTTT. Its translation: CAGTRGMNTEAFF.

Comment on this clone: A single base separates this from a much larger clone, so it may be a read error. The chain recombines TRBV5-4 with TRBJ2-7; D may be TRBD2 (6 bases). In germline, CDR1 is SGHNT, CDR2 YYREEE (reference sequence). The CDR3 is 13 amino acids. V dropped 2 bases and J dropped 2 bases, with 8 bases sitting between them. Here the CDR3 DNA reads TGTGCCAGCAGCTTCGGGGGTCCCTACGAGCAGTACTTC. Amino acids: CASSFGGPYEQYF.

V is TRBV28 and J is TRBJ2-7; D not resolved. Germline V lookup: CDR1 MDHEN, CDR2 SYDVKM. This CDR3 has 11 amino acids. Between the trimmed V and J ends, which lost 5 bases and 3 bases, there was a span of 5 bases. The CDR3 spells CASSDRYEQYF. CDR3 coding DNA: TGTGCCAGCAGTGATCGCTACGAGCAGTACTTC.

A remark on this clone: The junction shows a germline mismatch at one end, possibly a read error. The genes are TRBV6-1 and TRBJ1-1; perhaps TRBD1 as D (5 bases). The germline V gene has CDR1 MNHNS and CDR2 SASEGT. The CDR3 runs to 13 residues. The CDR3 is CASSEARPTTTGF. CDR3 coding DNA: TGTGCCAGCAGTGAAGCGCGACCCACAACAACAGGCTTT.